One and the same sample provided the 11 T cell receptor beta chains below, sequenced in a study of regulatory T cells in long-lasting Graves disease. The TCR beta library used iRepertoire HTBI primers with Arm-PCR amplification of CDR3. TCRdb re-analysed the multiplex PCR reads in MiXCR, keeping a single row per CDR3 protein. The sample lists some 250,000 distinct CDR3 sequences; around 18% were seen once. Time point noted: newly diagnosed GD, antithyroid drugs for less than 3 months. PBMC RNA was the source of the TCR library. This sample was also put to use in a study of T cells in Graves' hyperthyroidism and ophthalmopathy.

This material consisted of peripheral blood mononuclear cells (PBMCs), taken at new diagnosis, from a patient treated with antithyroid drugs. These receptors all stem from a woman aged 25 to 45 with Graves disease.

This clonotype was seen at least ten times. This chain uses TRBV7-8 with TRBJ1-1; D is perhaps TRBD1 (5 bases). The germline V gene encodes CDR1 SGHVS and CDR2 FQNEAQ. This CDR3 is built from 13 residues. With 4 bases removed from V and 8 bases from J, the gap between germline ends came to 14 bases. The CDR3 loop is CASSSRGRQEAFF. In nucleotides, the CDR3 is TGTGCCAGCAGCTCCCGGGGCAGGCAGGAAGCTTTCTTT.

The V gene is TRBV13, the J gene TRBJ2-5; 7 bases fit TRBD1. V was clipped by 7 bases and J by 13 bases; unmatched bases: 12. Germline V lookup: CDR1 PRHDT, CDR2 FYEKMQ (reference sequence). This CDR3 comprises 12 residues. CDR3 DNA sequence: TGTGCCAGCATCCGTAGACCGGGACAGCCGTACTTC. As protein: CASIRRPGQPYF.

This clonotype has at least ten counts. J is TRBJ2-1 and V is TRBV11-1; D remains unclear. Germline lookup yields CDR1 SGHAT and CDR2 FQDESV (reference sequence). The CDR3 covers 13 residues. V lost 5 bases to trimming and J lost 4 bases, with 9 bases between them. The CDR3 coding sequence is TGTGCCAGCAGCGTCACTTGGTACAATGAGCAGTTCTTC. This codes for CASSVTWYNEQFF.

Comment on this clonotype: It differs at one base from a far larger clone, so likely a read error. The J gene is TRBJ2-7, the V gene TRBV18; 7 bases agree with TRBD1. J gave up 7 bases and V 1 base, and 4 bases lay outside the gene matches. Germline CDR1 KGHSH, CDR2 LQKENI. This CDR3 comprises 13 residues. The DNA of the CDR3 is TGTGCCAGCTCACCACAGGGGGCACATGAGCAGTACTTC. As protein: CASSPQGAHEQYF. Full variable domain (rest looked up from reference TRBV18 and TRBJ2-7): NAGVMQNPRHLVRRRGQEARLRCSPMKGHSHVYWYRQLPEEGLKFMVYLQKENIIDESGMPKERFSAEFPKEGPSILRIQQVVRGDSAAYFCASSPQGAHEQYFGPGTRLTVT.

This clonotype was seen at least ten times. CDR3 sequence (DNA): TGTGCCAGCAGTTACTGGGGACACAAAAACACCGGGGAGCTGTTTTTT. This encodes CASSYWGHKNTGELFF. The chain joins TRBV27 to TRBJ2-2; weak D call: TRBD1 (6 bases). Trimming took off 4 bases at V and 2 bases at J, with 14 bases between the two ends. This CDR3 is built from 16 residues. Germline V gene sequence: CDR1 MNHEY, CDR2 SMNVEV (reference sequence).

This clonotype was found many times. The V call is TRBV12-3 or TRBV12-4, the J call TRBJ2-7; 10 nucleotides line up with TRBD2. Germline trimming cut 1 base from V and 5 bases from J; bases unmatched to any gene: 2. The CDR3 has 14 amino acids. CDR3 sequence (DNA): TGTGCCAGCAGTTTAGGCCTAGCGGGGGACGAGCAGTACTTC. Its protein is CASSLGLAGDEQYF.

This clonotype has more than one count but fewer than ten. The chain links TRBV10-3 to TRBJ1-1; a possible D gene is TRBD1 (6 bases). The CDR3 is made up of 17 amino acids. Trimming stripped 0 bases from V and 0 bases from J, with 14 bases between. Germline V gene sequence: CDR1 ENHRY, CDR2 SYGVKD. The CDR3 protein is CAISESTRRGVNTEAFF. The DNA for the CDR3 is TGTGCCATCAGTGAGTCGACTCGTAGGGGGGTGAACACTGAAGCTTTCTTT.

This clonotype was recorded many times. This chain uses TRBV6-1 with TRBJ1-1; TRBD1 aligns across 7 bases. The CDR3 length is 13 residues. V was clipped by 8 bases and J by 10 bases; unmatched bases: 13. Looked up from germline, CDR1 is MNHNS and CDR2 is SASEGT. CDR3 coding DNA: TGTGCCAGCCGGGCGATAGGGACAGAGAGAGCTTTCTTT. Protein: CASRAIGTERAFF.

This clonotype came up a few times. The rearrangement links TRBV7-9 to TRBJ1-2; D might be TRBD1 (5 bases). The CDR3 totals 15 residues. Germline V gene lookup returns CDR1 SEHNR and CDR2 FQNEAQ (reference sequence). The V end lost 2 bases, the J end lost 8 bases, and 18 bases lay between the germline ends. The CDR3 loop is CASSLSLGRVQGYTF. Written as DNA, the CDR3 is TGTGCCAGCAGCTTATCCCTTGGCAGGGTTCAGGGCTACACCTTC.

This clonotype was recorded at least ten times. The chain combines TRBV18 with TRBJ1-3, with D unclear. CDR1 and CDR2 from the germline V gene are KGHSH and LQKENI. The CDR3 has 15 residues. The V and J ends lost 4 bases and 0 bases respectively, with 10 bases between them. The CDR3: CASSRETGSGNTIYF. The CDR3 DNA follows: TGTGCCAGCTCACGAGAGACGGGCTCTGGAAACACCATATATTTT.

This clonotype has ten or more counts. The chain links TRBV6-1 to TRBJ1-5; the match to TRBD1 covers 8 bases. Germline CDR1 reads MNHNS; CDR2 reads SASEGT. The length of the CDR3 is 15 residues. Trimming took 7 bases from V and 0 from J; bases not matched to a gene: 5. This CDR3 reads CASTWTGNSNQPQHF. For the CDR3, the DNA is TGTGCCAGCACCTGGACAGGGAATAGCAATCAGCCCCAGCATTTT.